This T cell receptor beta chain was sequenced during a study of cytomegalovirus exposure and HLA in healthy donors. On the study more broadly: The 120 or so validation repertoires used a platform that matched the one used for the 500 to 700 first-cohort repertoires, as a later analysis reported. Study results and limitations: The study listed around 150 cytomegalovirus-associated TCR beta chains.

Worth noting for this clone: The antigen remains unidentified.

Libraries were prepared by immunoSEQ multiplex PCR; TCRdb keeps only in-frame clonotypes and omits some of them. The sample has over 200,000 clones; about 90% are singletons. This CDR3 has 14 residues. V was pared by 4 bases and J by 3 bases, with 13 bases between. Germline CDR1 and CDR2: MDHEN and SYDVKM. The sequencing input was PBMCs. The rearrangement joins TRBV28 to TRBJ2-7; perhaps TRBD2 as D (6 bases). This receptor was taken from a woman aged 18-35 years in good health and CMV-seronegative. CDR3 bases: TGTGCCAGCAGTTCAGCCGGGAGAAGCTACGAGCAGTACTTC. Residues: CASSSAGRSYEQYF.